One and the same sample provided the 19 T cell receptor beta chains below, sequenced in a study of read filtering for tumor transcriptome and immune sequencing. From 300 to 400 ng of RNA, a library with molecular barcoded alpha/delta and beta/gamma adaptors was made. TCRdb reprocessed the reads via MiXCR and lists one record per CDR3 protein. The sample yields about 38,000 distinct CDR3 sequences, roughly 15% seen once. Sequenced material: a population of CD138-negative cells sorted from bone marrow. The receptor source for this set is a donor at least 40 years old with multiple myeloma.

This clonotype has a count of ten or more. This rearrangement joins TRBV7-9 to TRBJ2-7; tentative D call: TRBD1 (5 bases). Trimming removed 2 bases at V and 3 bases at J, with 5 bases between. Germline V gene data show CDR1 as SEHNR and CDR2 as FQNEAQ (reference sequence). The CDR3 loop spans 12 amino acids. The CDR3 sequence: CASSLTGYEQYF. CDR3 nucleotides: TGTGCCAGCAGCTTAACAGGCTACGAGCAGTACTTC. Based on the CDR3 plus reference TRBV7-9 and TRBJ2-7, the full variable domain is DTGVSQNPRHKITKRGQNVTFRCDPISEHNRLYWYRQTLGQGPEFLTYFQNEAQLEKSRLLSDRFSAERPKGSFSTLEIQRTEQGDSAMYLCASSLTGYEQYFGPGTRLTVT.

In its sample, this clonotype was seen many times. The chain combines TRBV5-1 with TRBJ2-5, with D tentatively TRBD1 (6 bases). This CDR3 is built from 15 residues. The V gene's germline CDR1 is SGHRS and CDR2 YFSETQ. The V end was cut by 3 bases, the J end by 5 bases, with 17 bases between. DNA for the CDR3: TGCGCCAGCAGCTCCGGGACAAGTGCTGGGGAGACCCAGTACTTC. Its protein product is CASSSGTSAGETQYF.

CDR3 nucleotide sequence: TGCAGTGCTAGATCCCCAGAGAGCACAGATACGCAGTATTTT. Protein product: CSARSPESTDTQYF. The J gene is TRBJ2-3, the V gene TRBV20-1; unclear D gene. Per germline, CDR1 DFQATT and CDR2 SNEGSKA (reference sequence). V was clipped by 2 bases and J by 0 bases, with 9 bases between them. The CDR3 totals 14 residues.

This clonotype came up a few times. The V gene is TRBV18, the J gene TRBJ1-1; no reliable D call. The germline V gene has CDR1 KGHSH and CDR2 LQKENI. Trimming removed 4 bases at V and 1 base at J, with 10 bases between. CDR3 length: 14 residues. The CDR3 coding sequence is TGTGCCAGCTCACAAAGCAAAGGGAACACTGAAGCTTTCTTT. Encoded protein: CASSQSKGNTEAFF.

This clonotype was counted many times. CDR3 bases: TGTGCCAGCAGTAGGTCAGAAAACACTGAAGCTTTCTTT. It encodes CASSRSENTEAFF. J is TRBJ1-1 and V is TRBV25-1; no reliable D call. Trimming stripped 5 bases from V and 2 bases from J, with 9 bases between. Per the germline V gene, CDR1 is MGHDK and CDR2 is SYGVNS. The CDR3 extends over 13 amino acids.

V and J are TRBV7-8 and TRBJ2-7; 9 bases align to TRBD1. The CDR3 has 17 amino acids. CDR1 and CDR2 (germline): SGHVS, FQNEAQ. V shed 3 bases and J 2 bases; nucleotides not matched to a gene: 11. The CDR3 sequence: CASSLMPGQGRAYEQYF. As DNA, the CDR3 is TGTGCCAGCAGCTTGATGCCTGGACAGGGGAGAGCCTACGAGCAGTACTTC.

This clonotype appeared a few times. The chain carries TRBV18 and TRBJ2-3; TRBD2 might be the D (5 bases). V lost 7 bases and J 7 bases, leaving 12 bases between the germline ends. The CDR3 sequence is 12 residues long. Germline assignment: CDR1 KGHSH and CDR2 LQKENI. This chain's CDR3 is CASCPPGNTQYF. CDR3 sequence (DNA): TGTGCCAGCTGCCCGCCGGGAAATACGCAGTATTTT. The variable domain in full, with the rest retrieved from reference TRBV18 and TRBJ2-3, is NAGVMQNPRHLVRRRGQEARLRCSPMKGHSHVYWYRQLPEEGLKFMVYLQKENIIDESGMPKERFSAEFPKEGPSILRIQQVVRGDSAAYFCASCPPGNTQYFGPGTRLTVL.

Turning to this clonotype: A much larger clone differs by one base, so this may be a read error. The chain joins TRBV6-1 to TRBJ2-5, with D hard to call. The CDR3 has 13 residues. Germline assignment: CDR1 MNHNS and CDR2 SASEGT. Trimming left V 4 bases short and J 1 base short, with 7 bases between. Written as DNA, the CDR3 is TGTGCCAGCAGTGGAGCCCTCCAAGAGACCCAGTACTTC. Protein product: CASSGALQETQYF.

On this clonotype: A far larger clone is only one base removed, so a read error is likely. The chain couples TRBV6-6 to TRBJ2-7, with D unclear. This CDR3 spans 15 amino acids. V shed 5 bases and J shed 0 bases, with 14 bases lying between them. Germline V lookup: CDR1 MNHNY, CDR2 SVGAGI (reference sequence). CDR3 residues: CASSGFAGSSYEQYF. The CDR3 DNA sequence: TGTGCCAGCAGTGGTTTCGCCGGCAGCTCCTACGAGCAGTACTTC.

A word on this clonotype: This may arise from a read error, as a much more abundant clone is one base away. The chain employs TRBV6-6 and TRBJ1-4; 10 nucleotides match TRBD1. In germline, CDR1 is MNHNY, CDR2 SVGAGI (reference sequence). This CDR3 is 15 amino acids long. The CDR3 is CASSYGTGAWEKLCF. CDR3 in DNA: TGTGCCAGCAGTTACGGGACAGGGGCATGGGAAAAACTGTGTTTT.

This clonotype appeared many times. CDR3 sequence reads: CASSLNPQVAYEQYF. The CDR3, as DNA: TGTGCCAGCAGTTTAAACCCCCAGGTTGCCTACGAGCAGTACTTC. The chain couples TRBV28 to TRBJ2-7; D is uncertain. CDR3 size: 15 residues. V was pared by 2 bases and J by 2 bases, with 13 bases between. Germline CDR1 MDHEN, CDR2 SYDVKM.

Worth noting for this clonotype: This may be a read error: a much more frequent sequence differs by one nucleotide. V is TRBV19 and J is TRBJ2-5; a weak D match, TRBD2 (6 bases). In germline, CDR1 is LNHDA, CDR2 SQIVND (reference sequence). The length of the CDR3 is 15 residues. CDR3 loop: CTSSLRRTGVETQYF. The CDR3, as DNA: TGTACCAGTAGCCTCAGGAGGACGGGAGTGGAGACCCAGTACTTC.

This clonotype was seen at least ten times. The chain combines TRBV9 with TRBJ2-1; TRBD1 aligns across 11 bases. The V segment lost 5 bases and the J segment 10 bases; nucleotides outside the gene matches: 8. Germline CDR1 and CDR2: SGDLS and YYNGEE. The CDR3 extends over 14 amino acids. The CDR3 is CASRAGQGAGEQFF. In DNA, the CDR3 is TGTGCCAGCAGAGCCGGACAGGGGGCGGGGGAGCAGTTCTTC.

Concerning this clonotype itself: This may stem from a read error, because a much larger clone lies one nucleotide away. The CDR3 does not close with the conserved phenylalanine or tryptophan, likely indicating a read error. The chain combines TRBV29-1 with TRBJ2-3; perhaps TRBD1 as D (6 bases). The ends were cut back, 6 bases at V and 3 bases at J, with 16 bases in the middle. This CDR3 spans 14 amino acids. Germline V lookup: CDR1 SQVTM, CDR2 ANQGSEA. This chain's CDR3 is CSVAIGRGTDTQYL. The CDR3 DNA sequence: TGCAGCGTCGCAATAGGCAGGGGTACAGATACGCAGTATCTT.

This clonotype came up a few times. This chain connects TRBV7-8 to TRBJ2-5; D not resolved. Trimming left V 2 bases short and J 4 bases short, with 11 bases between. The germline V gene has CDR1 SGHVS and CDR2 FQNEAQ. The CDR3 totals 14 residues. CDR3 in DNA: TGTGCCAGCAGCTTAAACGTCCTGGTAGAGACCCAGTACTTC. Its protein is CASSLNVLVETQYF. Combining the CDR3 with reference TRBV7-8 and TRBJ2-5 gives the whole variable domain GAGVSQSPRYKVAKRGQDVALRCDPISGHVSLFWYQQALGQGPEFLTYFQNEAQLDKSGLPSDRFFAERPEGSVSTLKIQRTQQEDSAVYLCASSLNVLVETQYFGPGTRLLVL.

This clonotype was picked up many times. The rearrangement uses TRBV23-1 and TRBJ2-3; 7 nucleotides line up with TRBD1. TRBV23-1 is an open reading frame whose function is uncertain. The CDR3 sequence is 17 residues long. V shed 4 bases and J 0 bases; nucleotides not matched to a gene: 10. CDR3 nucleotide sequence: TGCGCCAGCAGTCCGGGACAGCTCATTCTCAGCACAGATACGCAGTATTTT. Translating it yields CASSPGQLILSTDTQYF.

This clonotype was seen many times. The CDR3 DNA reads as TGTGCCAGCAGACCTCTGGCTGTACAGGAAAACACTGAAGCTTTCTTT. It translates to CASRPLAVQENTEAFF. The chain uses TRBV7-9 and TRBJ1-1; a weak D match, TRBD1 (5 bases). The ends were cut back, 6 bases at V and 2 bases at J, with 19 bases in the middle. Germline-derived CDR1 and CDR2 are SEHNR and FQNEAQ (reference sequence). The CDR3 totals 16 residues.

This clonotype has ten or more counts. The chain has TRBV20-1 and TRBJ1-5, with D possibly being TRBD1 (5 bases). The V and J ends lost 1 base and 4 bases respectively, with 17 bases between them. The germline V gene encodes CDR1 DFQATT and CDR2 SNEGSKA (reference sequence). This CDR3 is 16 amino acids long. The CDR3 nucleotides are TGCAGTGCTAGAGTTCTCGGCACAGGTGATAATCAGCCCCAGCATTTT. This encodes CSARVLGTGDNQPQHF.

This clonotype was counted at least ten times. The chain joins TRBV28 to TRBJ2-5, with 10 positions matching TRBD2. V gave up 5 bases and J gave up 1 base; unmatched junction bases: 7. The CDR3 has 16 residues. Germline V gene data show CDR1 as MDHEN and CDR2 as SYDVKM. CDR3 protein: CASSTSGRALQETQYF. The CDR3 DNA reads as TGTGCCAGCAGTACCAGCGGGAGGGCCCTCCAAGAGACCCAGTACTTC.